Below, one T cell receptor (beta chain) is given with its context. CDR1 SNHLY and CDR2 FYNNEI come from the germline V gene. CDR3 length equals 13 residues. V lost 9 bases and J lost 0, with 10 bases in between. The data derive from a study of cytomegalovirus exposure and HLA in healthy donors. Vbeta (60) and Jbeta (13) primers were used in the PCR. Using immunoSEQ multiplex PCR, the repertoire was profiled, and TCRdb retains in-frame clones only, with some absent. The sample lists under 200,000 clones, around three quarters occurring once. This receptor was obtained from a woman aged 25-40 years in good health and CMV-seropositive. Sequenced: PBMCs. The genes are TRBV2 and TRBJ2-3; D unclear. The CDR3 region has the DNA TGTGCCAGACAGAAGTCTAGCACAGATACGCAGTATTTT. This translates into CARQKSSTDTQYF.